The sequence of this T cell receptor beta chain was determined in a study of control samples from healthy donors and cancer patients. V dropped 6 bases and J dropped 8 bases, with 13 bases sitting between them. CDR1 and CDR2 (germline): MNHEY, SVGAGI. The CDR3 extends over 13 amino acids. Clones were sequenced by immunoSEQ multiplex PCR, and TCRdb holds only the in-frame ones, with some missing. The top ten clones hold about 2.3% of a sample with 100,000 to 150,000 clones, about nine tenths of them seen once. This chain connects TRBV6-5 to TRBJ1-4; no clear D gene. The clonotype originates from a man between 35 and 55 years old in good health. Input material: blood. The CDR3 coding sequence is TGTGCCAGCAGGGGGTTGAGTGGGGAAAAACTGTTTTTT. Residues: CASRGLSGEKLFF.